One and the same sample provided the 27 T cell receptor beta chains below, sequenced in a study of T cell clusters in autoimmune cytopenias. TRB rearrangements were amplified by touch-down multiplex PCR with mixed TRB-A/B primers. For each CDR3 protein, TCRdb gives one entry from its re-call of the multiplex PCR reads, without DNA. The specimen's table records 5,500 to 8,000 distinct CDR3 sequences. TRB amplification used 250 ng of peripheral blood genomic DNA. These same records also appear under a second study, on T cell repertoires in aging, cancer and after chemotherapy.

Sequencing was done on a sample of peripheral blood. Every receptor here comes from a human donor in good health.

This chain connects TRBV6-4 to TRBJ2-3. The CDR3 has 15 amino acids. From germline, CDR1 is MRHNA and CDR2 SNTAGT. The CDR3 loop is CASSVTDGSTDTQYF.

The chain couples TRBV24-1 to TRBJ2-2; no DNA is available, so the TRBD2 call from TCRdb remains unchecked. Per germline, CDR1 KGHDR and CDR2 SFDVKD. CDR3 length equals 15 residues. The CDR3 protein is CATSGTSPNTGELFF.

This clonotype is medium-sized (0.01 to 0.1%) by frequency. The chain has TRBV29-1 and TRBJ1-1; TCRdb lists TRBD1, though no DNA is available to test this call. The CDR3 length is 13 residues. Germline V gene lookup returns CDR1 SQVTM and CDR2 ANQGSEA. The chain's CDR3 is CSVRQGGYTEAFF.

The chain combines TRBV5-1 with TRBJ2-3; as DNA is missing, the TRBD2 call by TCRdb cannot be tested. The V gene's germline CDR1 is SGHRS and CDR2 YFSETQ. The CDR3 loop spans 18 amino acids. CDR3 amino acids: CASKSLAGGPSPPDTQYF.

This sequence joins TRBV12-3 or TRBV12-4 and TRBJ2-3; TCRdb gives TRBD1 as the D gene, but with no DNA this cannot be confirmed. The CDR3 loop spans 17 amino acids. The CDR3 reads CASSPFSVAIRTDTQYF.

The chain is built from TRBV18 and TRBJ2-3; TCRdb names TRBD1, which stays unverified in the absence of DNA. There are 14 residues in the CDR3. The germline gives CDR1 KGHSH, CDR2 LQKENI. This chain's CDR3 is CASSRGGEADTQYF.

The chain combines TRBV5-1 with TRBJ2-7; without DNA, the TCRdb call of TRBD1 cannot be checked. CDR1 and CDR2 from the germline V gene are SGHRS and YFSETQ. The CDR3 totals 17 residues. CDR3 residues: CASRRGEAGLSSYEQYF.

The gene calls are TRBV18 and TRBJ2-5; with no DNA, the TCRdb D assignment of TRBD2 cannot be verified. In germline, CDR1 is KGHSH, CDR2 LQKENI. This CDR3 contains 13 residues. CDR3 in amino acids: CASSPGTKETQYF.

The chain is built from TRBV5-1 and TRBJ2-5; TCRdb's D gene call, TRBD1, goes unchecked for lack of DNA. CDR1 SGHRS and CDR2 YFSETQ come from the germline V gene. The CDR3 consists of 14 residues. CDR3 protein: CASSYRDTQETQYF.

By frequency, this clonotype is medium-sized (0.01 to 0.1%). The chain joins TRBV5-6 to TRBJ2-1; lacking DNA, the TRBD2 call made by TCRdb goes unchecked. CDR3 length: 16 residues. CDR1 SGHDT and CDR2 YYEEEE come from the germline V gene. The CDR3 is CASSSLAGGLGDEQFF. The full variable domain, with the rest looked up from reference TRBV5-6 and TRBJ2-1, is DAGVTQSPTHLIKTRGQQVTLRCSPKSGHDTVSWYQQALGQGPQFIFQYYEEEERQRGNFPDRFSGHQFPNYSSELNVNALLLGDSALYLCASSSLAGGLGDEQFFGPGTRLTVL.

Its frequency marks this clonotype as medium-sized. This chain uses TRBV5-6 with TRBJ2-3; TCRdb picks TRBD1, but there is no DNA to check that call. The CDR3 spans 14 residues. Germline values: CDR1 SGHDT, CDR2 YYEEEE. The CDR3 here is CASSSQGEADTQYF.

The V gene is TRBV6-5, the J gene TRBJ1-2; TCRdb selects TRBD1, and the lack of DNA leaves this call unchecked. Germline V gene data show CDR1 as MNHEY and CDR2 as SVGAGI. This CDR3 spans 15 amino acids. The CDR3 here is CASRKDRVANYGYTF.

This chain uses TRBV4-3 with TRBJ2-1; the D call from TCRdb, TRBD2, cannot be confirmed without DNA. Germline CDR1 reads LGHNA; CDR2 reads YSLEER. This CDR3 is built from 17 residues. The CDR3 here is CASSQDHGTSGINEQFF.

V and J are TRBV6-1 and TRBJ2-7. Germline values: CDR1 MNHNS, CDR2 SASEGT. This CDR3 region has 11 residues. The CDR3 is CASSEAREQYF.

V usage is TRBV18 and J usage is TRBJ1-1; TCRdb lists TRBD1, though no DNA is available to test this call. CDR1 and CDR2 from the germline V gene are KGHSH and LQKENI. The CDR3 length is 15 residues. CDR3 region: CASSPSRGADTEAFF.

Its frequency marks this clonotype as medium-sized. The chain couples TRBV5-6 to TRBJ2-3; TCRdb lists TRBD2, though no DNA is available to test this call. The CDR3 covers 15 residues. From germline, CDR1 is SGHDT and CDR2 YYEEEE. The CDR3 sequence is CASSHRATNTDTQYF.

The chain is built from TRBV6-1 and TRBJ1-1. Looked up from germline, CDR1 is MNHNS and CDR2 is SASEGT. The CDR3 consists of 14 residues. Here the CDR3 reads CASSYLGGDAEAFF.

By frequency, this clonotype is medium-sized. This rearrangement joins TRBV30 to TRBJ1-6. There are 15 residues in the CDR3. Germline CDR1 reads GTSNPN; CDR2 reads SVGIG (reference sequence). CDR3 amino acids: CAWSPTVGGNSPLHF.

This clonotype is classed as medium-sized by frequency. V gene TRBV19 combines with J gene TRBJ1-1; TCRdb reports TRBD1, a call that lacks DNA to check it against. The CDR3 has 14 residues. Germline CDR1 and CDR2: LNHDA and SQIVND (reference sequence). CDR3 in amino acids: CASSADRRNTEAFF.

This clonotype counts as medium-sized by frequency. The chain links TRBV6-5 to TRBJ2-3; the D gene TCRdb calls, TRBD2, cannot be checked with no DNA. Germline V lookup: CDR1 MNHEY, CDR2 SVGAGI. The CDR3 is 15 amino acids. CDR3 sequence reads: CASSSTQAGPDTQYF.

This sequence joins TRBV5-1 and TRBJ1-4. The V gene's germline CDR1 is SGHRS and CDR2 YFSETQ. The CDR3 consists of 16 residues. CDR3 residues: CASSWAGSATNEKLFF.

The chain recombines TRBV15 with TRBJ2-7; as DNA is missing, the TRBD1 call by TCRdb cannot be tested. Germline lookup yields CDR1 LNHNV and CDR2 YYDKDF (reference sequence). This CDR3 region has 11 residues. This CDR3 reads CATSDGTGGYF.

The chain employs TRBV29-1 and TRBJ2-3; as DNA is missing, the TRBD1 call by TCRdb cannot be tested. CDR3 length: 14 residues. Germline CDR1 and CDR2: SQVTM and ANQGSEA. The CDR3 loop reads CSVSGQGAEDTQYF.

This chain links TRBV12-3 or TRBV12-4 with TRBJ1-1; TCRdb's D gene call, TRBD1, goes unchecked for lack of DNA. The CDR3 totals 14 residues. The CDR3 protein is CASRGTGENTEAFF.

J is TRBJ2-7 and V is TRBV5-4; checking the TCRdb D call of TRBD1 is not possible without DNA. The CDR3 spans 12 residues. Germline V lookup: CDR1 SGHNT, CDR2 YYREEE (reference sequence). CDR3 protein: CASSFGAGEQYF.

This chain's CDR3 is CASSFPTSGRASTGELFF. The chain has TRBV7-6 and TRBJ2-2; lacking DNA, the TRBD2 call made by TCRdb goes unchecked. The CDR3 contains 18 residues. Germline lookup yields CDR1 SGHVS and CDR2 FNYEAQ. The complete variable domain, with remaining parts taken from reference TRBV7-6 and TRBJ2-2, reads GAGVSQSPRYKVTKRGQDVALRCDPISGHVSLYWYRQALGQGPEFLTYFNYEAQQDKSGLPNDRFSAERPEGSISTLTIQRTEQRDSAMYRCASSFPTSGRASTGELFFGEGSRLTVL.

The rearrangement links TRBV7-9 to TRBJ2-1; TCRdb reports TRBD2, a call that lacks DNA to check it against. This CDR3 has 15 amino acids. Germline values: CDR1 SEHNR, CDR2 FQNEAQ (reference sequence). CDR3: CASSPGLAGVGEQFF.